These T cell receptor beta chains were read from a single sample in a study of yellow fever vaccine responses in identical twins. TCRdb re-analysed the RT-PCR reads in MiXCR, keeping a single row per CDR3 protein. This sample carries roughly 17,000 distinct CDR3 sequences, approximately 60% of them seen once, and the ten largest clones take roughly 7.7%. The sample in question was T cells from blood (PBMCs), unsorted or a sorted subset (not recorded which), obtained before or after yellow fever vaccination (not recorded which). The source is a woman between 18 and 29 years old who received the yellow fever vaccine. The CDR3 runs from the conserved cysteine through the conserved F or W. Each record gives: CDR3 length, J gene, D gene, V gene, clone size, CDR3 protein, CDR3 DNA. The D gene is left open where the match is weak. Only part of the rows carry a size: once, few, many, or a class if the clone is expanded.

cdr3_length: 16
j_call: TRBJ1-1
d_call: NA
v_call: TRBV18
clone_size: once
cdr3_aa: CASSPPTSPQNTEAFF
cdr3_nt: TGTGCCAGCTCACCACCGACGAGCCCCCAGAACACTGAAGCTTTCTTT

cdr3_length: 14
j_call: TRBJ2-5
d_call: TRBD2
v_call: TRBV5-1
clone_size: NA
cdr3_aa: CASSLLASQETQYF
cdr3_nt: TGCGCCAGCAGCTTACTAGCGAGTCAAGAGACCCAGTACTTC

cdr3_length: 15
j_call: TRBJ2-1
d_call: TRBD1
v_call: TRBV20-1
clone_size: NA
cdr3_aa: CSARDIRQGYNEQFF
cdr3_nt: TGCAGTGCTAGAGATATAAGACAGGGTTACAATGAGCAGTTCTTC

cdr3_length: 14
j_call: TRBJ1-6
d_call: NA
v_call: TRBV10-3
clone_size: few
cdr3_aa: CAGHRDAWGSPLHF
cdr3_nt: TGTGCAGGGCATCGGGACGCATGGGGTTCACCCCTCCACTTT

cdr3_length: 15
j_call: TRBJ2-3
d_call: NA
v_call: TRBV29-1
clone_size: NA
cdr3_aa: CSVDAGALSGDTQYF
cdr3_nt: TGCAGCGTTGACGCCGGGGCCCTCTCAGGTGATACGCAGTATTTT

cdr3_length: 15
j_call: TRBJ2-1
d_call: NA
v_call: TRBV15
clone_size: few
cdr3_aa: CATSRDSGASGEQFF
cdr3_nt: TGTGCCACCAGCAGAGATTCAGGGGCTTCGGGTGAGCAGTTCTTC

cdr3_length: 16
j_call: TRBJ2-5
d_call: TRBD1
v_call: TRBV6-5
clone_size: few
cdr3_aa: CASSYGRDRGQETQYF
cdr3_nt: TGTGCCAGCAGTTACGGGCGGGACAGGGGGCAAGAGACCCAGTACTTC

cdr3_length: 16
j_call: TRBJ1-4
d_call: NA
v_call: TRBV2
clone_size: NA
cdr3_aa: CASSDLQQTTNEKLFF
cdr3_nt: TGTGCCAGCAGTGACCTCCAACAGACAACTAATGAAAAACTGTTTTTT

cdr3_length: 15
j_call: TRBJ2-1
d_call: TRBD1
v_call: TRBV29-1
clone_size: NA
cdr3_aa: CSATVGQVSYNEQFF
cdr3_nt: TGCAGCGCCACCGTAGGACAGGTCTCCTACAATGAGCAGTTCTTC

cdr3_length: 14
j_call: TRBJ1-2
d_call: NA
v_call: TRBV5-3
clone_size: few
cdr3_aa: CASSLGPQGYGYTF
cdr3_nt: TGTGCCAGCAGCTTGGGCCCCCAGGGTTATGGCTACACCTTC

cdr3_length: 14
j_call: TRBJ1-1
d_call: NA
v_call: TRBV3-1
clone_size: few
cdr3_aa: CASSQDEGRGEAFF
cdr3_nt: TGTGCCAGCAGCCAAGATGAGGGCAGGGGAGAAGCTTTCTTT

cdr3_length: 13
j_call: TRBJ1-1
d_call: TRBD1
v_call: TRBV28
clone_size: few
cdr3_aa: CASRDRVDTEAFF
cdr3_nt: TGTGCCAGCAGGGACAGGGTGGATACTGAAGCTTTCTTT

cdr3_length: 17
j_call: TRBJ2-7
d_call: TRBD2
v_call: TRBV2
clone_size: NA
cdr3_aa: CASSVPPRLAGSYEQYF
cdr3_nt: TGTGCCAGCAGTGTCCCTCCCCGACTAGCGGGCTCCTACGAGCAGTACTTC

cdr3_length: 13
j_call: TRBJ2-1
d_call: NA
v_call: TRBV2
clone_size: NA
cdr3_aa: CASEVWVYNEQFF
cdr3_nt: TGTGCCAGCGAAGTTTGGGTCTACAATGAGCAGTTCTTC

cdr3_length: 15
j_call: TRBJ2-1
d_call: NA
v_call: TRBV11-3
clone_size: NA
cdr3_aa: CASSLERLGYNEQFF
cdr3_nt: TGTGCCAGCAGCTTAGAGCGGCTCGGGTACAATGAGCAGTTCTTC

cdr3_length: 12
j_call: TRBJ1-4
d_call: NA
v_call: TRBV6-1
clone_size: NA
cdr3_aa: CASSEGEWKLFF
cdr3_nt: TGTGCCAGCAGTGAAGGGGAGTGGAAACTGTTTTTT

cdr3_length: 13
j_call: TRBJ1-6
d_call: NA
v_call: TRBV2
clone_size: few
cdr3_aa: CASRTDFNSPLHF
cdr3_nt: TGTGCCAGCAGAACGGATTTTAATTCACCCCTCCACTTT

cdr3_length: 13
j_call: TRBJ1-1
d_call: NA
v_call: TRBV29-1
clone_size: NA
cdr3_aa: CSTKAGVRAEAFF
cdr3_nt: TGCAGCACCAAGGCGGGGGTCCGGGCTGAAGCTTTCTTT

cdr3_length: 18
j_call: TRBJ1-6
d_call: NA
v_call: TRBV18
clone_size: NA
cdr3_aa: CASSPLTRRQLSNSPLHF
cdr3_nt: TGTGCCAGCTCACCACTCACGAGAAGACAGCTCTCTAATTCACCCCTCCACTTT

cdr3_length: 17
j_call: TRBJ2-4
d_call: NA
v_call: TRBV2
clone_size: NA
cdr3_aa: CASSEKLAALAKNIQYF
cdr3_nt: TGTGCCAGCAGTGAAAAGCTTGCGGCCCTAGCCAAAAACATTCAGTACTTC

cdr3_length: 15
j_call: TRBJ2-5
d_call: TRBD1
v_call: TRBV11-1
clone_size: NA
cdr3_aa: CASSRDRGMEETQYF
cdr3_nt: TGTGCCAGCAGCCGGGACAGGGGTATGGAAGAGACCCAGTACTTC

cdr3_length: 14
j_call: TRBJ2-7
d_call: NA
v_call: TRBV20-1
clone_size: NA
cdr3_aa: CSARDSPSSYEQYF
cdr3_nt: TGCAGTGCTAGGGACTCCCCATCCTCCTACGAGCAGTACTTC

cdr3_length: 16
j_call: TRBJ2-3
d_call: NA
v_call: TRBV29-1
clone_size: NA
cdr3_aa: CSVEEPFPHTTDTQYF
cdr3_nt: TGCAGCGTTGAAGAACCCTTTCCCCATACAACAGATACGCAGTATTTT

cdr3_length: 16
j_call: TRBJ2-3
d_call: TRBD2
v_call: TRBV2
clone_size: NA
cdr3_aa: CTSLPMSGGGTDTQYF
cdr3_nt: TGTACCAGCCTCCCTATGAGCGGGGGGGGTACGGATACGCAGTATTTT

cdr3_length: 16
j_call: TRBJ2-1
d_call: TRBD2
v_call: TRBV7-3
clone_size: few
cdr3_aa: CASSLTTSGPYNEQFF
cdr3_nt: TGTGCCAGCAGCTTAACGACTAGCGGGCCCTACAATGAGCAGTTCTTC

cdr3_length: 12
j_call: TRBJ2-3
d_call: NA
v_call: TRBV20-1
clone_size: NA
cdr3_aa: CSARSRADTQYF
cdr3_nt: TGCAGTGCTAGGTCAAGAGCAGATACGCAGTATTTT

cdr3_length: 16
j_call: TRBJ1-3
d_call: NA
v_call: TRBV6-9
clone_size: NA
cdr3_aa: CASSYSDPRSGNTIYF
cdr3_nt: TGTGCCAGCAGTTATTCGGACCCCCGCTCTGGAAACACCATATATTTT

cdr3_length: 14
j_call: TRBJ2-3
d_call: NA
v_call: TRBV18
clone_size: few
cdr3_aa: CASSTRDLTDTQYF
cdr3_nt: TGTGCCAGCTCAACTCGGGACCTCACAGATACGCAGTATTTT

cdr3_length: 13
j_call: TRBJ2-3
d_call: NA
v_call: TRBV7-9
clone_size: NA
cdr3_aa: CASSPPSTDTQYF
cdr3_nt: TGTGCCAGCAGCCCCCCCAGCACAGATACGCAGTATTTT

cdr3_length: 13
j_call: TRBJ1-1
d_call: NA
v_call: TRBV13
clone_size: NA
cdr3_aa: CASSPSDASEAFF
cdr3_nt: TGTGCCAGCAGCCCCTCCGACGCGTCTGAAGCTTTCTTT

cdr3_length: 16
j_call: TRBJ2-5
d_call: TRBD2
v_call: TRBV5-5
clone_size: NA
cdr3_aa: CASSSTSGRPQETQYF
cdr3_nt: TGTGCCAGCAGCAGCACTAGCGGGAGACCTCAAGAGACCCAGTACTTC

cdr3_length: 16
j_call: TRBJ2-1
d_call: TRBD2
v_call: TRBV2
clone_size: NA
cdr3_aa: CASSEGLAGVFHEQFF
cdr3_nt: TGTGCCAGCAGTGAAGGACTAGCGGGAGTATTCCATGAGCAGTTCTTC

cdr3_length: 16
j_call: TRBJ2-1
d_call: TRBD1
v_call: TRBV29-1
clone_size: few
cdr3_aa: CSVEDNDREPYNEQFF
cdr3_nt: TGCAGCGTTGAAGATAATGACAGGGAGCCCTACAATGAGCAGTTCTTC

cdr3_length: 13
j_call: TRBJ2-1
d_call: TRBD1
v_call: TRBV20-1
clone_size: NA
cdr3_aa: CSARGQGDNEQFF
cdr3_nt: TGCAGTGCTAGGGGACAGGGAGACAATGAGCAGTTCTTC

cdr3_length: 15
j_call: TRBJ2-2
d_call: TRBD1
v_call: TRBV28
clone_size: once
cdr3_aa: CASSVGTEHTGELFF
cdr3_nt: TGTGCCAGCAGTGTCGGGACAGAACACACCGGGGAGCTGTTTTTT

cdr3_length: 14
j_call: TRBJ1-1
d_call: NA
v_call: TRBV21-1
clone_size: NA
cdr3_aa: CASSKRGILSEAFF
cdr3_nt: TGTGCCAGCAGCAAAAGGGGTATTTTATCTGAAGCTTTCTTT

cdr3_length: 13
j_call: TRBJ2-7
d_call: TRBD1
v_call: TRBV7-9
clone_size: once
cdr3_aa: CASGRDSNYEQYF
cdr3_nt: TGTGCCAGCGGACGGGACAGTAACTACGAGCAGTACTTC

cdr3_length: 14
j_call: TRBJ2-5
d_call: NA
v_call: TRBV5-6
clone_size: NA
cdr3_aa: CASSFGRTQETQYF
cdr3_nt: TGTGCCAGCAGCTTTGGGAGGACCCAAGAGACCCAGTACTTC

cdr3_length: 15
j_call: TRBJ1-6
d_call: NA
v_call: TRBV11-3
clone_size: NA
cdr3_aa: CASSLGGRHPRPLHF
cdr3_nt: TGTGCCAGCAGCTTAGGGGGGCGGCACCCTCGTCCCCTCCACTTT

cdr3_length: 13
j_call: TRBJ2-5
d_call: NA
v_call: TRBV7-7
clone_size: NA
cdr3_aa: CASSSGVYETQYF
cdr3_nt: TGTGCCAGCAGCTCAGGCGTATATGAGACCCAGTACTTC

cdr3_length: 15
j_call: TRBJ2-2
d_call: NA
v_call: TRBV6-1
clone_size: few
cdr3_aa: CASSGAGQYSGELFF
cdr3_nt: TGTGCCAGCAGTGGGGCGGGCCAGTATTCCGGGGAGCTGTTTTTT

cdr3_length: 13
j_call: TRBJ1-2
d_call: NA
v_call: TRBV5-4
clone_size: few
cdr3_aa: CASTVRDFYGYTF
cdr3_nt: TGTGCCAGCACCGTACGGGACTTCTATGGCTACACCTTC

cdr3_length: 15
j_call: TRBJ2-2
d_call: NA
v_call: TRBV5-1
clone_size: NA
cdr3_aa: CASSPGTLGTGELFF
cdr3_nt: TGCGCCAGCAGCCCCGGGACCTTAGGGACCGGGGAGCTGTTTTTT

cdr3_length: 15
j_call: TRBJ1-2
d_call: NA
v_call: TRBV18
clone_size: NA
cdr3_aa: CASSPPWAALNGYTF
cdr3_nt: TGTGCCAGCTCACCACCGTGGGCAGCGCTGAATGGCTACACCTTC

cdr3_length: 14
j_call: TRBJ2-7
d_call: TRBD1
v_call: TRBV18
clone_size: NA
cdr3_aa: CASSPNGQGNEQYF
cdr3_nt: TGTGCCAGCTCACCGAACGGACAGGGCAACGAGCAGTACTTC

cdr3_length: 15
j_call: TRBJ1-1
d_call: NA
v_call: TRBV18
clone_size: NA
cdr3_aa: CASSPYTGPNTEAFF
cdr3_nt: TGTGCCAGCTCACCCTACACAGGGCCGAACACTGAAGCTTTCTTT

cdr3_length: 14
j_call: TRBJ1-1
d_call: TRBD1
v_call: TRBV19
clone_size: NA
cdr3_aa: CASSIAPGTGDAFF
cdr3_nt: TGTGCCAGTAGTATTGCCCCAGGGACAGGGGACGCTTTCTTT

cdr3_length: 12
j_call: TRBJ1-1
d_call: NA
v_call: TRBV24-1
clone_size: NA
cdr3_aa: CATSETGTEAFF
cdr3_nt: TGTGCCACCAGCGAGACCGGTACTGAAGCTTTCTTT

cdr3_length: 16
j_call: TRBJ2-1
d_call: NA
v_call: TRBV11-1
clone_size: few
cdr3_aa: CASSLVSLQDYNEQFF
cdr3_nt: TGTGCCAGCAGCTTAGTGTCCCTCCAAGACTACAATGAGCAGTTCTTC

cdr3_length: 16
j_call: TRBJ2-1
d_call: NA
v_call: TRBV3-1
clone_size: once
cdr3_aa: CASTQFSLSPKSEQFF
cdr3_nt: TGTGCCAGCACCCAATTTTCCCTATCCCCCAAATCTGAGCAGTTCTTC

cdr3_length: 14
j_call: TRBJ2-1
d_call: TRBD2
v_call: TRBV20-1
clone_size: NA
cdr3_aa: CSAGSAGGGGEQFF
cdr3_nt: TGCAGTGCTGGAAGTGCGGGGGGCGGTGGTGAGCAGTTCTTC

cdr3_length: 13
j_call: TRBJ1-2
d_call: TRBD1
v_call: TRBV18
clone_size: NA
cdr3_aa: CASSAGTDYGYTF
cdr3_nt: TGTGCCAGCTCGGCCGGGACAGACTATGGCTACACCTTC